The 21 T cell receptor beta chains below come from one sample, sequenced in a study of T-cell memory formation after mild COVID-19. MiXCR was run by TCRdb on the 5' RACE reads, yielding one entry per CDR3 protein. The table has roughly 350,000 distinct CDR3 sequences, roughly an eighth seen once. Sequencing was done on a sample of PBMCs or a T cell subset sorted from them (not recorded which). Receptors originate from a young man who had mild COVID-19 (a few samples of this study predate the infection). Cell type and time point are not known.

This chain joins TRBV6-7 and TRBJ1-3; D uncertain. TRBV6-7 qualifies as an ORF whose function is uncertain. The CDR3 loop spans 16 amino acids. Between the trimmed V and J ends, which lost 7 bases and 2 bases, there was a span of 18 bases. CDR3 sequence reads: CASIGPRQAAGNTIYF. The CDR3, as DNA: TGTGCCAGCATTGGTCCTCGGCAGGCGGCTGGAAACACCATATATTTT.

The chain links TRBV28 to TRBJ1-2, with TRBD1 identical over 8 bases. With 1 base clipped from V and 8 bases from J, the junction kept 9 bases outside the gene matches. Germline V gene data show CDR1 as MDHEN and CDR2 as SYDVKM. The CDR3 has 15 residues. The CDR3 region is CASSLFAGGRSGYTF. CDR3 nucleotide sequence: TGTGCCAGCAGTTTATTTGCAGGGGGCAGGAGCGGCTACACCTTC.

This clonotype was observed a few times. This chain connects TRBV5-1 to TRBJ1-4; perhaps TRBD1 as D (5 bases). Trimming removed 0 bases from V and 8 bases from J, with 11 bases in between. In germline, CDR1 is SGHRS, CDR2 YFSETQ. There are 14 residues in the CDR3. This CDR3 is CASSLGGQVEKLFF. CDR3 DNA sequence: TGCGCCAGCAGCTTGGGTGGACAAGTCGAAAAACTGTTTTTT. Variable domain in full (rest from reference TRBV5-1 and TRBJ1-4): KAGVTQTPRYLIKTRGQQVTLSCSPISGHRSVSWYQQTPGQGLQFLFEYFSETQRNKGNFPGRFSGRQFSNSRSEMNVSTLELGDSALYLCASSLGGQVEKLFFGSGTQLSVL.

This clonotype was seen a few times. The J gene is TRBJ2-3, the V gene TRBV7-2; unclear D gene. V was clipped by 2 bases and J by 0 bases, with 9 bases between them. Per germline, CDR1 SGHTA and CDR2 FQGNSA. This CDR3 is 15 amino acids long. The CDR3 sequence is CASSLSRSSTDTQYF. The CDR3 region has the DNA TGTGCCAGCAGCTTAAGTCGTTCCAGCACAGATACGCAGTATTTT.

The table lists this clonotype with a few counts. V is TRBV7-3 and J is TRBJ2-2, with unresolved D. V lost 2 bases and J lost 2, with 6 bases in between. This CDR3 has 14 amino acids. Germline V gene data show CDR1 as SGHTA and CDR2 as FQGTGA. CDR3 residues: CASSLSHNTGELFF. For the CDR3, the DNA is TGTGCCAGCAGCTTATCGCATAACACCGGGGAGCTGTTTTTT.

This clonotype came up a few times. The V and J genes are TRBV9 and TRBJ2-3; 7 bases are shared with TRBD2. This CDR3 has 17 residues. The V gene end was trimmed by 0 bases and the J gene end by 2 bases; junction bases not matched to a gene: 9. Germline V gene sequence: CDR1 SGDLS, CDR2 YYNGEE. CDR3 in amino acids: CASSVDGRGGYTDTQYF. The CDR3 bases are TGTGCCAGCAGCGTAGACGGACGCGGGGGATACACAGATACGCAGTATTTT.

The chain couples TRBV24-1 to TRBJ1-1; tentatively, D is TRBD1 (6 bases). Germline values: CDR1 KGHDR, CDR2 SFDVKD. This CDR3 contains 14 residues. V dropped 12 bases and J dropped 1 base, with 17 bases sitting between them. The CDR3 spells CAWMVTGGNTEAFF. CDR3 nucleotides: TGTGCCTGGATGGTGACAGGAGGGAACACTGAAGCTTTCTTT.

This clonotype was seen at least ten times. The chain is built from TRBV5-1 and TRBJ2-1; D is unresolved. The V end was cut by 1 base, the J end by 3 bases, with 8 bases between. The CDR3 runs to 14 residues. Germline V lookup: CDR1 SGHRS, CDR2 YFSETQ. Here the CDR3 DNA reads TGCGCCAGCAGCTTGTTGACACGCTACAATGAGCAGTTCTTC. Translating gives CASSLLTRYNEQFF.

The chain is built from TRBV20-1 and TRBJ2-1; D remains unclear. The V gene's germline CDR1 is DFQATT and CDR2 SNEGSKA (reference sequence). Between the trimmed V and J ends, which lost 3 bases and 5 bases, there was a span of 11 bases. The CDR3 runs 13 residues. The CDR3 DNA follows: TGCAGTGCTAGGGTAGCTATTGACAATGAGCAGTTCTTC. Translated: CSARVAIDNEQFF.

The chain uses TRBV29-1 and TRBJ1-1; no clear D. Trimming took 1 base from V and 7 from J, leaving 10 bases between them. The CDR3 loop spans 12 amino acids. Germline lookup yields CDR1 SQVTM and CDR2 ANQGSEA. For the CDR3, the DNA is TGCAGCGTTGAAGCACTCACCTTTGAAGCTTTCTTT. It specifies CSVEALTFEAFF.

The chain uses TRBV7-2 and TRBJ2-5; TRBD2 matches at 10 bases. This CDR3 is 15 amino acids long. V was pared by 5 bases and J by 2 bases, with 5 bases of the junction left unmatched. CDR1 and CDR2 from the germline V gene are SGHTA and FQGNSA. CDR3 in amino acids: CASSPGTSVQETQYF. Here the CDR3 DNA reads TGTGCCAGCAGCCCCGGGACTAGCGTACAAGAGACCCAGTACTTC. The variable domain in full, with the rest retrieved from reference TRBV7-2 and TRBJ2-5, is GAGVSQSPSNKVTEKGKDVELRCDPISGHTALYWYRQSLGQGLEFLIYFQGNSAPDKSGLPSDRFSAERTGGSVSTLTIQRTQQEDSAVYLCASSPGTSVQETQYFGPGTRLLVL.

This clonotype appeared a few times. V gene TRBV7-2 combines with J gene TRBJ2-3; maybe TRBD2 (7 bases). The germline V gene has CDR1 SGHTA and CDR2 FQGNSA. The CDR3 contains 18 residues. The V and J ends lost 1 base and 1 base respectively, with 18 bases between them. In nucleotides, the CDR3 is TGTGCCAGCAGCTTAGTGAGATGGGGGGGCATGGGCACAGATACGCAGTATTTT. Translation gives CASSLVRWGGMGTDTQYF.

The table lists this clonotype with a few counts. The chain joins TRBV27 to TRBJ1-2; 7 nucleotides align to TRBD1. V was pared by 0 bases and J by 1 base, with 2 bases of the junction left unmatched. The CDR3 runs 15 residues. CDR1 and CDR2 (germline): MNHEY, SMNVEV (reference sequence). The CDR3 DNA is TGTGCCAGCAGTTTATCGCAGGGGGATAACTATGGCTACACCTTC. Amino acids: CASSLSQGDNYGYTF.

This clonotype appeared many times. The V and J genes are TRBV9 and TRBJ2-5; TRBD2 agrees at 8 bases. The CDR3 has 17 residues. With V trimmed by 4 bases and J by 5 bases, 16 bases remained unmatched. The germline gives CDR1 SGDLS, CDR2 YYNGEE. The CDR3 reads CASSPRSSSGGAETQYF. In DNA, the CDR3 is TGTGCCAGCAGCCCCCGCTCCTCCAGCGGGGGCGCCGAGACCCAGTACTTC.

This sequence joins TRBV9 and TRBJ1-1; 8 nucleotides agree with TRBD1. The CDR3 totals 15 residues. The germline CDR1 and CDR2 sequences are SGDLS and YYNGEE. With 4 bases clipped from V and 6 bases from J, the junction kept 11 bases outside the gene matches. The CDR3 nucleotides read TGTGCCAGCAGCATCACCGCCACAGGGGGACCTGAAGCTTTCTTT. Amino acids: CASSITATGGPEAFF.

The chain is built from TRBV20-1 and TRBJ1-1; D is possibly TRBD1 (6 bases). Germline CDR1 is DFQATT and CDR2 is SNEGSKA (reference sequence). CDR3 size: 11 residues. V dropped 3 bases and J dropped 6 bases, with 8 bases sitting between them. CDR3 amino acids: CSASGGPEAFF. CDR3 in DNA: TGCAGTGCTAGCGGGGGGCCTGAAGCTTTCTTT.

This clonotype was detected a few times. The chain carries TRBV5-1 and TRBJ1-1, with a possible D match to TRBD1 (6 bases). Germline CDR1 and CDR2: SGHRS and YFSETQ. Between the trimmed V and J ends, which lost 4 bases and 0 bases, there was a span of 13 bases. CDR3 length equals 15 residues. CDR3 DNA: TGCGCCAGCAGCCTGGACAGCTCAATGAACACTGAAGCTTTCTTT. This encodes CASSLDSSMNTEAFF.

The J gene is TRBJ1-4, the V gene TRBV6-5, with D possibly matching TRBD1 (6 bases). This CDR3 spans 17 amino acids. Germline V gene data show CDR1 as MNHEY and CDR2 as SVGAGI. V was trimmed by 0 bases and J by 3 bases, leaving 14 bases between them. The CDR3 region has the DNA TGTGCCAGCAGTTACTCGGGCAGGGGAGCCCCTAATGAAAAACTGTTTTTT. Its protein is CASSYSGRGAPNEKLFF.

This clonotype was observed a handful of times. The chain links TRBV12-3 or TRBV12-4 to TRBJ2-3; unclear D gene. Trimming stripped 2 bases from V and 6 bases from J, with 12 bases between. The CDR3 contains 14 residues. The CDR3 nucleotides read TGTGCCAGCAGTTTATTTCTAGTTTCCGATACGCAGTATTTT. Translation: CASSLFLVSDTQYF.

CDR3 loop: CASGPGRPNQPQHF. The CDR3 DNA reads TGTGCCAGCGGACCGGGACGGCCCAATCAGCCCCAGCATTTT. This chain connects TRBV2 to TRBJ1-5; D is perhaps TRBD1 (5 bases). The germline gives CDR1 SNHLY, CDR2 FYNNEI. The CDR3 runs to 14 residues. The V and J ends lost 8 bases and 3 bases respectively, with 14 bases between them.

This clonotype was recorded many times. The V gene is TRBV5-6, the J gene TRBJ2-1; no firm D call. V shed 0 bases and J shed 6 bases, with 13 bases lying between them. The germline V gene has CDR1 SGHDT and CDR2 YYEEEE. The CDR3 is 15 amino acids. In DNA, the CDR3 is TGTGCCAGCAGCTTGGATTGGGGTTTCGGCAATGAGCAGTTCTTC. Amino acid sequence: CASSLDWGFGNEQFF.